Listed here are 6 T cell receptor beta chains from one sample, sequenced in a study of T cells after yellow fever vaccination. TCRdb independently ran MiXCR on the 5' RACE reads; one entry per CDR3 protein. The sample has about 320,000 distinct CDR3 sequences, 3.5% to 4.5% seen once. The starting material was PBMCs, obtained 15 days after the yellow fever booster vaccination. The receptor source for this set is a man aged 18-30 years who received the YFV17D yellow fever vaccine.

This clonotype was observed a handful of times. This CDR3 reads CASSEGRDGELFF. The DNA of the CDR3 is TGTGCCAGCAGCGAGGGGCGGGACGGGGAGCTGTTTTTT. The chain joins TRBV7-3 to TRBJ2-2; perhaps TRBD2 as D (6 bases). CDR3 length equals 13 residues. V gave up 5 bases and J gave up 7 bases, with 11 bases separating them. Germline V lookup: CDR1 SGHTA, CDR2 FQGTGA.

The chain carries TRBV4-3 and TRBJ2-7, with a tentative D call TRBD1 (6 bases). CDR1 and CDR2 (germline): LGHNA, YSLEER. The CDR3 runs 14 residues. Trimming cost V 0 bases and J 2 bases, with 8 bases left between them. The CDR3 nucleotides read TGCGCCAGCAGCCAAGATGCAGGGGCCTACGAGCAGTACTTC. It specifies CASSQDAGAYEQYF.

This clonotype came up a few times. This chain joins TRBV6-5 and TRBJ1-2; TRBD1 is a possible D gene (6 bases). V lost 0 bases to trimming and J lost 3 bases, with 14 bases between them. The CDR3 consists of 16 residues. Germline V CDR1 and CDR2: MNHEY, SVGAGI. CDR3: CASSYSINQGHYGYTF. The DNA of the CDR3 is TGTGCCAGCAGTTACTCGATAAACCAGGGGCACTATGGCTACACCTTC.

This clonotype has at least ten counts. The rearrangement joins TRBV6-5 to TRBJ2-7, with D maybe TRBD1 (6 bases). V was clipped by 6 bases and J by 3 bases, with 18 bases between them. The CDR3 is 15 amino acids. Germline assignment: CDR1 MNHEY and CDR2 SVGAGI. CDR3 region: CASRRNRQASYEQYF. In DNA, the CDR3 is TGTGCCAGCAGGCGAAATCGACAGGCGAGCTACGAGCAGTACTTC.

This clonotype came up many times. CDR3 nucleotides: TGCGCCAGCAGCTTGGCCGACAGCTCCTACGAGCAGTACTTC. Amino acids: CASSLADSSYEQYF. The V and J genes are TRBV5-1 and TRBJ2-7; a possible D gene is TRBD1 (5 bases). Germline CDR1 is SGHRS and CDR2 is YFSETQ. This CDR3 contains 14 residues. V was trimmed by 0 bases and J by 0 bases, leaving 7 bases between them.

This clonotype was observed a handful of times. The chain recombines TRBV6-6 with TRBJ1-5; TRBD1 matches 8 bases. Germline V gives CDR1 MNHNY, CDR2 SVGAGI (reference sequence). Trimming cost V 6 bases and J 1 base; bases outside gene matches: 2. CDR3 length: 14 residues. This CDR3 is CASRDRASNQPQHF. The CDR3 DNA follows: TGTGCCAGCAGGGACAGGGCCAGCAATCAGCCCCAGCATTTT.